This T cell receptor (beta chain) was captured in a study of cytomegalovirus exposure and HLA in healthy donors. Concerning this clone itself: Its matching antigen is unknown.

CDR3 length: 15 residues. Germline CDR1 and CDR2: SGHTA and FQGNSA. V trimming: 2 bases; J trimming: 3 bases; junction bases outside the gene matches: 7. Broader study findings: There was a cluster of highly shared sequence variants that was likely a sequencing artifact. A later analysis reportedly identified an Asian-associated ancestry cluster as carrying fewer N-insertions than the roughly 700-donor mean. What TCR beta sequences reportedly achieved was accurate prediction of HLA-A and HLA-B alleles in most subjects.

PCR employed 60 Vbeta and 13 Jbeta primers. Repertoires were generated with immunoSEQ multiplex PCR, while TCRdb's copy carries only in-frame clones and drops some. The repertoire holds 55,000 to 85,000 clones, with around 72% as singletons. Specimen: PBMCs. The rearrangement links TRBV7-2 to TRBJ2-7; 7 positions match TRBD1. This sequence originates from a woman in her 40s in good health and CMV-seropositive. The chain's CDR3 is CASSLSPTGYYEQYF. CDR3 nucleotides: TGTGCCAGCAGCTTAAGCCCGACAGGGTACTACGAGCAGTACTTC.